This T cell receptor beta chain was retrieved from a study of shared clonotypes between healthy human individuals. Regarding this clone: The target antigen is unknown.

Genomic DNA belonging to each subset was distributed in equal measure over several immunoSEQ plates. TCRdb keeps only in-frame clones here, not all; method: immunoSEQ multiplex PCR. The sample shows about a million clones, about 74% of them seen only once. Investigators divided CD4+ cells into CD45RA+ naive and CD45RA-negative memory subsets. Study results and caveats: Only blood was sampled, and tissue TCR repertoires likely differ from blood ones. Relative to memory subsets, naive subsets generally showed larger estimated richness.

The CDR3 contains 13 residues. Trimming stripped 6 bases from V and 5 bases from J, with 16 bases between. The V gene's germline CDR1 is SQVTM and CDR2 ANQGSEA. Sequenced material: memory CD4+ T cells sorted from blood. The subset is: CD45RA-negative fraction. The sequence derives from a man aged 18 to 29 in good health. The chain couples TRBV29-1 to TRBJ2-5; either TRBD1 or TRBD2 may fit D (6 bases each). CDR3 DNA sequence: TGCAGCGTAGTGACTAGAGGGGGTGAGACCCAGTACTTC. Its translation: CSVVTRGGETQYF. The full variable domain, rest sourced from reference TRBV29-1 and TRBJ2-5, is SAVISQKPSRDICQRGTSLTIQCQVDSQVTMMFWYRQQPGQSLTLIATANQGSEATYESGFVIDKFPISRPNLTFSTLTVSNMSPEDSSIYLCSVVTRGGETQYFGPGTRLLVL.